In its sample, the clone carrying this T cell receptor (beta chain) was seen a few times. Its antigen is unknown. These data belong to a study of shared clonotypes between healthy human individuals. Study details: Three plates each covered CD4 naive and memory; CD8 naive two, CD8 memory one. Study outcomes and limitations: Among several donors, roughly 5% of naive CD4 clonotypes were found in common.

The CDR3 covers 12 residues. The ends lost 8 bases at V and 3 bases at J; junction bases unmatched: 4. Looked up from germline, CDR1 is ENHRY and CDR2 is SYGVKD. Naive-designated CD8 cells lacked CD45RO, were positively enriched for CCR7, and omitted terminally differentiated effector memory CD45RA+ cells. In the original workflow: Filtering of immunoSEQ junctional sequences could not match full-length read filtering. TCRdb keeps only in-frame clones here, not all; method: immunoSEQ multiplex PCR. V, J and clone size reflect that table, while D and trimming were determined from the DNA. This table has approximately 1.9 million clones, over 85% appearing once.

Sample: naive CD8+ T cells from PBMCs. This TCR came from a man in his late teens or twenties in good health. Some clones in this sample may be carry-over from other donors' samples. J is TRBJ2-7 and V is TRBV10-3, with 7 bases fitting TRBD2. CDR3 sequence: CAIRSGGYEQYF. The CDR3 DNA reads TGTGCCATCCGATCGGGGGGCTACGAGCAGTACTTC.